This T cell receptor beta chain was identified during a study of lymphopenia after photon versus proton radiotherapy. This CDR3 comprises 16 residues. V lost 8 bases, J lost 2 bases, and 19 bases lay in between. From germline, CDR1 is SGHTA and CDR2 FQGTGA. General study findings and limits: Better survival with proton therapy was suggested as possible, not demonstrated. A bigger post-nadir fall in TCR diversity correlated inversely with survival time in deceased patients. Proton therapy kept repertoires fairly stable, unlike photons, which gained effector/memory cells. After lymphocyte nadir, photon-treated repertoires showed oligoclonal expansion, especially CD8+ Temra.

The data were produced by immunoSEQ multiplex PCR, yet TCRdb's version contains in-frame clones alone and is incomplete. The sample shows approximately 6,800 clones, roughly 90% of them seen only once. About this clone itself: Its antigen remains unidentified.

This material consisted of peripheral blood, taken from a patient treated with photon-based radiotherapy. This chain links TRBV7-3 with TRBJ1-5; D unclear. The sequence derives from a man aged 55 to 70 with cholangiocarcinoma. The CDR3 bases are TGTGCCAGCTTAAAACGGGAGAGGGCCTGCAATCAGCCCCAGCATTTT. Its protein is CASLKRERACNQPQHF. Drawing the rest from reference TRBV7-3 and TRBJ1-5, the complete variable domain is GAGVSQTPSNKVTEKGKYVELRCDPISGHTALYWYRQSLGQGPEFLIYFQGTGAADDSGLPNDRFFAVRPEGSVSTLKIQRTERGDSAVYLCASLKRERACNQPQHFGDGTRLSIL.